This T cell receptor (beta chain) was sequenced in a study of blood T cell repertoires in COVID-19. Overall study context: From T cells, B-cell-depleted T cells, or PBMCs came the material, which was cDNA or gDNA.

The CDR3 spans 15 residues. Germline lookup yields CDR1 LNHNV and CDR2 YYDKDF (reference sequence). Trimming took off 0 bases at V and 4 bases at J, with 12 bases between the two ends. As originally analysed: Amplification with reference gene primers provided the estimates of nucleated cell counts. This table comes from immunoSEQ multiplex PCR, and its TCRdb copy is limited to in-frame clones, with some not included. Clonal size and the V and J genes are those of that table, whereas D and trimming came from the DNA. The repertoire holds some 97,000 clones, with roughly 92% as singletons. The origin of this receptor is a man aged 65 to 79 with acute or convalescent COVID-19. J is TRBJ2-5 and V is TRBV15; possibly TRBD1 for D (5 bases). What was sequenced was peripheral blood. The DNA of the CDR3 is TGTGCCACCAGCAGAGATCGAGACAGCCCAGAGACCCAGTACTTC. This gives the protein CATSRDRDSPETQYF.